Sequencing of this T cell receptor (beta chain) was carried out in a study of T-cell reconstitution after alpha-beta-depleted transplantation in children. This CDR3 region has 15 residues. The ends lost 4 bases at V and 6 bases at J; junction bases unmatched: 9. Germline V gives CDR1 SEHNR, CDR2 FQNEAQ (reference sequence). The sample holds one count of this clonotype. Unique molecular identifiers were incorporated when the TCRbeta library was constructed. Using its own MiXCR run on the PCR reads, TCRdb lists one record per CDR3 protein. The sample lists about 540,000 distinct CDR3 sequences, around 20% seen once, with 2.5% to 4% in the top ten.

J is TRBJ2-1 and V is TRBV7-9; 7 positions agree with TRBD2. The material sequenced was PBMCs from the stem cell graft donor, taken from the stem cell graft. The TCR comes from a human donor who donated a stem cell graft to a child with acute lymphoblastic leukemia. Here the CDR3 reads CASSSRGGKINEQFF. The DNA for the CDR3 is TGTGCCAGCAGCTCCCGGGGAGGGAAGATCAATGAGCAGTTCTTC.